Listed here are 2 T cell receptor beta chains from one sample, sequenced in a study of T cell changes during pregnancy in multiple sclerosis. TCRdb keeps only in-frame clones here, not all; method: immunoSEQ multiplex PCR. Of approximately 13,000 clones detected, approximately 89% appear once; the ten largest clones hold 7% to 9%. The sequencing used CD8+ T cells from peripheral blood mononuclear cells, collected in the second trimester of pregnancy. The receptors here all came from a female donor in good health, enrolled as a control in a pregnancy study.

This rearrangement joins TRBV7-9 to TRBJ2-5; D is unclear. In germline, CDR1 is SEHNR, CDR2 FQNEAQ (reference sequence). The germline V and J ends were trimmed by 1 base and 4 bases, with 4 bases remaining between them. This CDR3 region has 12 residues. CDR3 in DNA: TGTGCCAGCAGCTTAGTTCTAGAGACCCAGTACTTC. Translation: CASSLVLETQYF.

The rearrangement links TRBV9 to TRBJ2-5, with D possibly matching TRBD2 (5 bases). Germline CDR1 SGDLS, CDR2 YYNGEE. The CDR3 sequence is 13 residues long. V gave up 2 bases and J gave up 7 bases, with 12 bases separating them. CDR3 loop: CASSVQEAGTQYF. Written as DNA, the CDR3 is TGTGCCAGCAGCGTGCAGGAGGCGGGGACCCAGTACTTC.